This TCR beta chain is drawn from a study of cytomegalovirus exposure and HLA in healthy donors. Study findings and constraints: TRBV6-2, TRBV6-3 and other indistinguishable V segments were excluded. Donors belonging to an Asian-associated ancestry cluster reportedly showed fewer N-insertions in productive TCRs than the roughly 680-donor mean, according to what a later analysis found. The authors reported that TCR beta sequences could predict HLA-A and HLA-B alleles. These predictions were accurate for most subjects in the first cohort.

PCR employed 60 Vbeta and 13 Jbeta primers. TCRdb's copy holds only in-frame clones and misses some; the assay was immunoSEQ multiplex PCR. Its table records roughly 73,000 clones. On this clone itself: Its antigen is still unknown.

The CDR3 sequence is 18 residues long. The germline CDR1 and CDR2 sequences are SEHNR and FQNEAQ (reference sequence). V shed 6 bases, J shed 0 bases, and the junction held 9 bases outside the gene matches. The sequencing input was PBMCs. This clonotype was sampled from a female donor in good health and CMV-seropositive. The V gene is TRBV7-9, the J gene TRBJ1-4, with 11 bases fitting TRBD1. CDR3 DNA sequence: TGTGCCAGCAGTCAACCGCCGGGACAGGGGGCAACTAATGAAAAACTGTTTTTT. Residues: CASSQPPGQGATNEKLFF.